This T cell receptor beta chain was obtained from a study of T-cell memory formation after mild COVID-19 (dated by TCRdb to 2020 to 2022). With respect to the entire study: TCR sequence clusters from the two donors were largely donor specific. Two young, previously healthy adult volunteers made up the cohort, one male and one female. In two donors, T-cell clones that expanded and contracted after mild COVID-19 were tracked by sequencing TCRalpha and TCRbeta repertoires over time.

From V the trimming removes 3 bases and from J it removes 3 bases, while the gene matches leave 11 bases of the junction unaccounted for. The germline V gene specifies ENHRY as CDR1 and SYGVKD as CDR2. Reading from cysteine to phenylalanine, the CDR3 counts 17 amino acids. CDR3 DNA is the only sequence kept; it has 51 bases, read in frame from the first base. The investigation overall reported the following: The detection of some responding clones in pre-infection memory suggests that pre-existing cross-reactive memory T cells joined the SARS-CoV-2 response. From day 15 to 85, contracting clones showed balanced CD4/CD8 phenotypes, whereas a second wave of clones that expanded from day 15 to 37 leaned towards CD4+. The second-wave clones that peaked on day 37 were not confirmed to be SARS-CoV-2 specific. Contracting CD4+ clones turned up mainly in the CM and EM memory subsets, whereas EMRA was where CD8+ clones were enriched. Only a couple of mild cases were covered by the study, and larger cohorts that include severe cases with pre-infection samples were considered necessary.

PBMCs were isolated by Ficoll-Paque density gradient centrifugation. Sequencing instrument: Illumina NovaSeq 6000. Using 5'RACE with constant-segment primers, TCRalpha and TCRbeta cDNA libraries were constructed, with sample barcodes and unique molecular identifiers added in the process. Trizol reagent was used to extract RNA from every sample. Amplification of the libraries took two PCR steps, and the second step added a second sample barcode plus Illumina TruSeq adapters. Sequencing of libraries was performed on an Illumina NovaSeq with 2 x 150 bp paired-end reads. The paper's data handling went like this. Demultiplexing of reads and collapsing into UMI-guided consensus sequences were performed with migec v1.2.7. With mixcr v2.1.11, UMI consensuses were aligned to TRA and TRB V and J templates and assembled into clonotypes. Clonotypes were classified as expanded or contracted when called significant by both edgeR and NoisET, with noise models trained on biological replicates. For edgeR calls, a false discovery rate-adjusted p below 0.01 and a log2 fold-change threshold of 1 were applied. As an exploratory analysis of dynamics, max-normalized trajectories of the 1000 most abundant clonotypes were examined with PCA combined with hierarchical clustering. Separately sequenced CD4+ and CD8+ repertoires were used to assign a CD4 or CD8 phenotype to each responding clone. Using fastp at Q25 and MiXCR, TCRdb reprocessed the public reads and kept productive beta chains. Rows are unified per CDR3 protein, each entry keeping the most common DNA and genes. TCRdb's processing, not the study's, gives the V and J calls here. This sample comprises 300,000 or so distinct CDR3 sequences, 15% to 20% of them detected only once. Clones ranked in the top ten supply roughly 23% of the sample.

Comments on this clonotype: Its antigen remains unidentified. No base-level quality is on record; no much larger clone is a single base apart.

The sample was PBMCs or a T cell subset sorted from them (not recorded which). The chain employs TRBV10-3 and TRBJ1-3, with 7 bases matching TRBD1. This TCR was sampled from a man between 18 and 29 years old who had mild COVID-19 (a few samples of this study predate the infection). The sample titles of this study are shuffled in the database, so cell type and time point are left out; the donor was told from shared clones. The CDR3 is CAISDPPSQGFGNTIYF. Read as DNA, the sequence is TGTGCCATCAGTGACCCACCCTCACAGGGGTTTGGAAACACCATATATTTT.